These 17 T cell receptor beta chains share one sample of origin, sequenced in a study of cytomegalovirus exposure and HLA in healthy donors. Primers for the PCR totalled 60 Vbeta and 13 Jbeta. Sequenced by immunoSEQ multiplex PCR; TCRdb stores in-frame clones only, minus some. The repertoire has some 120,000 clones, roughly two thirds of them found once; the top ten carry roughly 1.5%. Sequencing input: PBMCs. The receptors come from a man aged 25 to 45 in good health and CMV-seropositive.

The rearrangement links TRBV29-1 to TRBJ1-6; 8 bases match TRBD1. Per the germline V gene, CDR1 is SQVTM and CDR2 is ANQGSEA. The ends lost 6 bases at V and 0 bases at J; junction bases unmatched: 7. CDR3 length: 16 residues. The CDR3: CSVRDRGDSYNSPLHF. CDR3 bases: TGCAGCGTCCGTGACAGGGGAGACTCCTATAATTCACCCCTCCACTTT.

This clone was detected once. V and J are TRBV29-1 and TRBJ2-5; the D is unclear. Looked up from germline, CDR1 is SQVTM and CDR2 is ANQGSEA. V shed 8 bases and J shed 5 bases, with 12 bases lying between them. The CDR3 runs 11 residues. The CDR3 sequence: CSSRVFETQYF. The CDR3 nucleotides are TGCAGCTCTCGGGTGTTCGAGACCCAGTACTTC.

V gene TRBV27 combines with J gene TRBJ1-2, with TRBD1 as a possible D gene (5 bases). Germline V gene sequence: CDR1 MNHEY, CDR2 SMNVEV (reference sequence). The CDR3 is 13 amino acids. The V and J ends lost 7 bases and 0 bases respectively, with 9 bases between them. CDR3 nucleotides: TGTGCCAGCATGGGGGGTACTAACTATGGCTACACCTTC. Amino acids: CASMGGTNYGYTF.

This rearrangement joins TRBV29-1 to TRBJ2-2; 7 nucleotides line up with TRBD1. With 4 bases clipped from V and 3 bases from J, the junction kept 5 bases outside the gene matches. The CDR3 loop spans 14 amino acids. Germline CDR1 is SQVTM and CDR2 is ANQGSEA. The CDR3 protein is CSVAGQGDTGELFF. CDR3 in DNA: TGCAGCGTTGCTGGGCAGGGGGACACCGGGGAGCTGTTTTTT.

V usage is TRBV7-2 and J usage is TRBJ1-2; a weak D match, TRBD1 (5 bases). The CDR3 has 17 residues. V was pared by 1 base and J by 4 bases, with 19 bases between. Germline V CDR1 and CDR2: SGHTA, FQGNSA. The CDR3 spells CASSLVLGGAETYGYTF. The CDR3 DNA reads as TGTGCCAGCAGCTTAGTTTTGGGGGGAGCCGAGACCTATGGCTACACCTTC.

The gene calls are TRBV2 and TRBJ2-5; weak D call: TRBD2 (6 bases). The J call is in doubt because the DNA end fits TRBJ2-7 better. Per germline, CDR1 SNHLY and CDR2 FYNNEI. The CDR3 is made up of 14 amino acids. This chain's CDR3 is CASTLGLGSYEQYF. DNA of the CDR3: TGTGCCAGCACCTTGGGACTGGGGTCCTACGAGCAGTACTTC.

This clone was recorded once. Its ends do not fully match the called genes, so a read error is possible. The CDR3 sequence: CSSSSLGDRDRETQYF. The CDR3 DNA reads as TGTTCCAGCAGCTCCCTGGGGGACAGGGACAGGGAGACCCAGTACTTC. The gene calls are TRBV7-9 and TRBJ2-5, with TRBD1 matching 9 bases. There are 16 residues in the CDR3. CDR1 and CDR2 from the germline V gene are SEHNR and FQNEAQ (reference sequence).

The chain couples TRBV13 to TRBJ2-5; 7 nucleotides agree with TRBD1. The germline V gene encodes CDR1 PRHDT and CDR2 FYEKMQ (reference sequence). The CDR3 contains 14 residues. After removal of 1 base from V and 5 bases from J, the junction contained 4 bases not matched to a gene. CDR3 DNA: TGTGCCAGCAGCTTAGAGGGGGCCCGGGAGACCCAGTACTTC. The encoded protein is CASSLEGARETQYF.

This clone was recorded a few times. Different DNA sequences within this sample yield the same CDR3. The chain uses TRBV2 and TRBJ1-4; 8 bases are a match to TRBD1. Germline V gene data show CDR1 as SNHLY and CDR2 as FYNNEI. The CDR3 runs 14 residues. J was trimmed by 5 bases and V by 3 bases; bases with no gene match: 2. CDR3 sequence reads: CASSDNRGNEKLFF. The CDR3 nucleotides are TGTGCCAGCAGTGATAACAGGGGGAATGAAAAACTGTTTTTT.

This clone was counted only a few times. The chain recombines TRBV6-4 with TRBJ1-2, with 9 bases aligning to TRBD1. Germline trimming cut 2 bases from V and 8 bases from J; bases unmatched to any gene: 6. CDR3 length: 14 amino acids. CDR1 and CDR2 from the germline V gene are MRHNA and SNTAGT. CDR3 bases: TGTGCCAGCAGTGACGATAGGACAGGGGACGGCTACACCTTC. Its protein product is CASSDDRTGDGYTF.

The J gene is TRBJ2-7, the V gene TRBV2; D gene ambiguous. The V and J ends lost 3 bases and 1 base respectively, with 7 bases between them. CDR1 is SNHLY, CDR2 FYNNEI, per germline. This CDR3 is 13 amino acids long. CDR3 coding DNA: TGTGCCAGCAGTGAGCAGTCGTCCTACGAGCAGTACTTC. Its protein product is CASSEQSSYEQYF.

The sample holds a few counts of this clone. V usage is TRBV5-8 and J usage is TRBJ2-1; D call uncertain. Germline V gene lookup returns CDR1 SGHTS and CDR2 YDEGEE. This CDR3 has 13 amino acids. V lost 0 bases to trimming and J lost 9 bases, with 10 bases between them. CDR3 sequence reads: CASSLGLVREQFF. The DNA of the CDR3 is TGTGCCAGCAGCTTGGGGCTGGTTCGTGAGCAGTTCTTC.

This clone was counted a few times. The chain recombines TRBV28 with TRBJ2-3; D possibly corresponds to TRBD2 (5 bases). V was shortened by 6 bases and J by 1 base, with 14 bases between the two germline ends. From germline, CDR1 is MDHEN and CDR2 SYDVKM. The CDR3 extends over 15 amino acids. This CDR3 reads CASRAGGRGTDTQYF. CDR3 sequence (DNA): TGTGCCAGCAGGGCAGGAGGAAGGGGCACAGATACGCAGTATTTT.

This chain connects TRBV9 to TRBJ2-7, with D tentatively TRBD2 (6 bases). The CDR3 contains 15 residues. Germline loops: CDR1 SGDLS, CDR2 YYNGEE. Trimming took 0 bases from V and 2 from J, leaving 12 bases between them. The CDR3 bases are TGTGCCAGCAGCGTAGGTGGGACGGGGGCCTACGAGCAGTACTTC. This sequence encodes CASSVGGTGAYEQYF. Using reference TRBV9 and TRBJ2-7 for the parts outside the CDR3, the full variable domain is DSGVTQTPKHLITATGQRVTLRCSPRSGDLSVYWYQQSLDQGLQFLIQYYNGEERAKGNILERFSAQQFPDLHSELNLSSLELGDSALYFCASSVGGTGAYEQYFGPGTRLTVT.

The rearrangement links TRBV5-1 to TRBJ1-5; 7 bases agree with TRBD1. Germline CDR1 SGHRS, CDR2 YFSETQ. The J segment lost 5 bases and the V segment lost 5 bases, leaving 10 bases of the junction unmatched. This CDR3 is built from 15 residues. Here the CDR3 reads CASSLTGDSYQPQHF. The CDR3 DNA reads as TGCGCCAGCAGTCTTACAGGGGATTCATATCAGCCCCAGCATTTT.

The chain links TRBV4-3 to TRBJ2-1; the D gene is possibly TRBD2 (5 bases). This CDR3 is built from 15 residues. The germline V and J ends were trimmed by 1 base and 12 bases, with 19 bases remaining between them. Germline assignment: CDR1 LGHNA and CDR2 YSLEER. The CDR3 loop reads CASSQGVLAQSSQFF. CDR3 DNA sequence: TGCGCCAGCAGCCAAGGGGTATTAGCGCAAAGTTCGCAGTTCTTC.

This sequence joins TRBV6-1 and TRBJ2-7; 7 bases line up with TRBD1. Germline V gene data show CDR1 as MNHNS and CDR2 as SASEGT. This CDR3 is 13 amino acids long. The V segment lost 0 bases and the J segment 13 bases; nucleotides outside the gene matches: 9. CDR3 bases: TGTGCCAGCAGTGAAGCGCACGACAGGGCAGGATACTTC. Protein product: CASSEAHDRAGYF.